The 20 T cell receptor beta chains below come from one sample, sequenced in a study of blood T cell repertoires in COVID-19. The repertoire was sequenced with immunoSEQ multiplex PCR; TCRdb's copy has only in-frame clones and lacks some. Of fewer than 450,000 clones in the sample, 80% to 95% are singletons; the top ten hold 0.6%. The sequenced material came from PBMCs or T cells enriched from blood (not recorded which). Every receptor here comes from a man aged 18 to 29 who had recovered from COVID-19.

The genes are TRBV18 and TRBJ1-6; TRBD1 matches at 8 bases. CDR1 is KGHSH and CDR2 is LQKENI in the germline V gene. J was trimmed by 10 bases and V by 3 bases; bases with no gene match: 2. CDR3 size: 13 residues. CDR3 residues: CASSPAGGSPLHF. CDR3 sequence (DNA): TGTGCCAGCTCACCCGCAGGGGGCTCACCCCTCCACTTT.

The sample holds one count of this clone. The genes are TRBV10-1 and TRBJ2-7; maybe TRBD2 (6 bases). CDR1 and CDR2 from the germline V gene are WNHNN and SYGVQD (reference sequence). With 0 bases removed from V and 6 bases from J, the gap between germline ends came to 15 bases. The CDR3 spans 15 residues. CDR3 region: CASSESRDGGGEQYF. The CDR3 DNA is TGCGCCAGCAGTGAGTCGCGGGACGGAGGAGGCGAGCAGTACTTC.

V is TRBV4-2 and J is TRBJ1-2; tentative D call: TRBD1 (6 bases). CDR1 is LGHNA and CDR2 is YNFKEQ in the germline V gene. With 0 bases removed from V and 2 bases from J, the gap between germline ends came to 10 bases. There are 15 residues in the CDR3. DNA of the CDR3: TGTGCCAGCAGCCAAGATCAGGGGCGAAACTATGGCTACACCTTC. Its protein is CASSQDQGRNYGYTF.

The chain is built from TRBV6-6 and TRBJ2-1, with a tentative D call TRBD2 (5 bases). Germline V gene data show CDR1 as MNHNY and CDR2 as SVGAGI (reference sequence). The length of the CDR3 is 13 residues. V was trimmed by 0 bases and J by 10 bases, leaving 10 bases between them. CDR3 protein: CASSYSGWEEQFF. The CDR3 region has the DNA TGTGCCAGCAGTTACTCCGGGTGGGAGGAGCAGTTCTTC.

This sequence joins TRBV7-9 and TRBJ1-6, with 8 bases matching TRBD1. Germline-derived CDR1 and CDR2 are SEHNR and FQNEAQ (reference sequence). V was pared by 3 bases and J by 0 bases, with 7 bases of the junction left unmatched. This CDR3 has 18 amino acids. This chain's CDR3 is CASSFLQGGSSYNSPLHF. The CDR3 bases are TGTGCCAGCAGCTTTTTACAGGGGGGGAGCTCCTATAATTCACCCCTCCACTTT.

The rearrangement links TRBV25-1 to TRBJ1-2, with TRBD1 identical over 7 bases. This CDR3 region has 14 residues. With 4 bases clipped from V and 2 bases from J, the junction kept 4 bases outside the gene matches. CDR1 and CDR2 from the germline V gene are MGHDK and SYGVNS. The CDR3 loop reads CASSAGQMNYGYTF. The CDR3 region has the DNA TGTGCCAGCAGTGCGGGACAGATGAACTATGGCTACACCTTC.

The V gene is TRBV9, the J gene TRBJ1-5; TRBD1 might be the D (6 bases). The germline V gene has CDR1 SGDLS and CDR2 YYNGEE. V was trimmed by 0 bases and J by 4 bases, leaving 14 bases between them. This CDR3 region has 16 residues. The CDR3 sequence is CASSVGPTRGNQPQHF. CDR3 nucleotides: TGTGCCAGCAGCGTAGGTCCCACCAGGGGAAATCAGCCCCAGCATTTT.

V is TRBV7-9 and J is TRBJ2-2; 7 bases match TRBD1. Germline CDR1 reads SEHNR; CDR2 reads FQNEAQ (reference sequence). Germline trimming cut 6 bases from V and 2 bases from J; bases unmatched to any gene: 12. This CDR3 has 17 residues. CDR3 in DNA: TGTGCCAGCAGTAACACCGGGACAGAAATCAACACCGGGGAGCTGTTTTTT. Amino acid sequence: CASSNTGTEINTGELFF. Complete variable domain (other parts from reference TRBV7-9 and TRBJ2-2): DTGVSQNPRHKITKRGQNVTFRCDPISEHNRLYWYRQTLGQGPEFLTYFQNEAQLEKSRLLSDRFSAERPKGSFSTLEIQRTEQGDSAMYLCASSNTGTEINTGELFFGEGSRLTVL.

The rearrangement joins TRBV24-1 to TRBJ1-5; possibly TRBD1 for D (6 bases). Trimming shortened V by 9 bases and J by 6 bases, and 14 bases separated the two germline ends. The CDR3 loop spans 13 amino acids. CDR1 and CDR2 (germline): KGHDR, SFDVKD. Written as DNA, the CDR3 is TGTGCCACCGAGAGCACAGGGAGTCAGCCCCAGCATTTT. Its translation is CATESTGSQPQHF.

This chain uses TRBV20-1 with TRBJ1-1; no clear D gene. The V end was cut by 3 bases, the J end by 3 bases, with 8 bases between. CDR3 size: 12 residues. Germline lookup yields CDR1 DFQATT and CDR2 SNEGSKA (reference sequence). The chain's CDR3 is CSASDQDTEAFF. For the CDR3, the DNA is TGCAGTGCTAGTGATCAGGACACTGAAGCTTTCTTT.

This chain joins TRBV30 and TRBJ2-5, with D perhaps matching TRBD2 (6 bases). This CDR3 is 12 amino acids long. V was trimmed by 5 bases and J by 4 bases, leaving 11 bases between them. Germline values: CDR1 GTSNPN, CDR2 SVGIG (reference sequence). The CDR3 loop reads CAWSTSVETQYF. Written as DNA, the CDR3 is TGTGCCTGGTCGACTAGTGTAGAGACCCAGTACTTC.

V usage is TRBV5-1 and J usage is TRBJ2-1; 9 nucleotides match TRBD2. The CDR3 runs 17 residues. Trimming removed 0 bases from V and 7 bases from J; junction bases left unmatched: 11. Germline values: CDR1 SGHRS, CDR2 YFSETQ. In DNA form, the CDR3 reads TGCGCCAGCAGCTTGGACGCGTCGGGGCTAGCGGGGAATGAGCAGTTCTTC. It yields the protein CASSLDASGLAGNEQFF.

The V call is TRBV5-5, the J call TRBJ1-6, with 7 positions matching TRBD1. The germline V gene has CDR1 SGHKS and CDR2 YYEKEE (reference sequence). The V and J ends lost 3 bases and 8 bases, in that order; junction bases with no gene match: 14. The CDR3 is made up of 17 amino acids. CDR3 sequence: CASSSPRKTGYDSPLHF. CDR3 DNA sequence: TGTGCCAGCAGCTCCCCCCGGAAGACAGGGTATGATTCACCCCTCCACTTT.

The chain employs TRBV5-1 and TRBJ1-5; TRBD1 is a possible D gene (5 bases). This CDR3 spans 15 amino acids. V lost 4 bases and J 4 bases, leaving 15 bases between the germline ends. Germline CDR1 SGHRS, CDR2 YFSETQ. In DNA form, the CDR3 reads TGCGCCAGCAGCCCCAACACAGGAGCGAATCAGCCCCAGCATTTT. Its protein product is CASSPNTGANQPQHF. The variable domain in full, completed from reference TRBV5-1 and TRBJ1-5, reads KAGVTQTPRYLIKTRGQQVTLSCSPISGHRSVSWYQQTPGQGLQFLFEYFSETQRNKGNFPGRFSGRQFSNSRSEMNVSTLELGDSALYLCASSPNTGANQPQHFGDGTRLSIL.

For this clone: Other DNA sequences from this sample encode an identical CDR3 as well. The CDR3 nucleotides are TGTGCCAGCAACCTACCGGGACAGCTAAATGAAAAACTGTTTTTT. As protein: CASNLPGQLNEKLFF. This rearrangement joins TRBV28 to TRBJ1-4; 7 nucleotides agree with TRBD1. The V gene's germline CDR1 is MDHEN and CDR2 SYDVKM. The trim removed 7 bases at V and 5 bases at J, leaving 10 bases unmatched. The CDR3 extends over 15 amino acids.

The chain joins TRBV5-1 to TRBJ1-2; D is uncertain. The length of the CDR3 is 13 residues. V was trimmed by 0 bases and J by 4 bases, leaving 7 bases between them. CDR1 SGHRS and CDR2 YFSETQ come from the germline V gene. This CDR3 is CASSLDSPYGYTF. The CDR3 DNA reads TGCGCCAGCAGCTTGGACAGTCCCTATGGCTACACCTTC.

The chain recombines TRBV29-1 with TRBJ2-1; 12 bases agree with TRBD2. After removal of 4 bases from V and 9 bases from J, the junction contained 16 bases not matched to a gene. Germline-derived CDR1 and CDR2 are SQVTM and ANQGSEA. CDR3 length: 17 residues. The DNA for the CDR3 is TGCAGCGTTGGATCTAGCGGGAGGGCCTATGGGAATATTGAGCAGTTCTTC. Its protein is CSVGSSGRAYGNIEQFF.

V is TRBV10-3 and J is TRBJ2-5; D is possibly TRBD2 (6 bases). The CDR3 is 13 amino acids. Looked up from germline, CDR1 is ENHRY and CDR2 is SYGVKD. The ends were cut back, 6 bases at V and 1 base at J, with 9 bases in the middle. This CDR3 is CAIRSSGQETQYF. The DNA for the CDR3 is TGTGCCATCAGGAGTAGCGGCCAAGAGACCCAGTACTTC.

The chain employs TRBV18 and TRBJ1-1, with TRBD1 as a possible D gene (6 bases). The V and J ends lost 2 bases and 4 bases respectively, with 17 bases between them. Germline V gene sequence: CDR1 KGHSH, CDR2 LQKENI. CDR3 length: 16 amino acids. The CDR3 sequence is CASSPGDWGTTTEAFF. For the CDR3, the DNA is TGTGCCAGCTCACCAGGTGATTGGGGGACAACCACTGAAGCTTTCTTT.

The chain combines TRBV5-6 with TRBJ1-5; D remains unclear. V was pared by 4 bases and J by 4 bases, with 12 bases between. CDR1 is SGHDT and CDR2 is YYEEEE in the germline V gene. The CDR3 is 14 amino acids. This CDR3 is CASSLGGFNQPQHF. The CDR3 nucleotides are TGTGCCAGCAGCCTCGGCGGATTTAATCAGCCCCAGCATTTT.